Following are 29 T cell receptor beta chains from one sample sequenced in a study of blood T cell repertoires in COVID-19. Method: immunoSEQ multiplex PCR; TCRdb's copy keeps in-frame clones and lacks some. Here the sample spans roughly 190,000 clones, approximately 80% being singletons. Sequencing used peripheral blood. All receptors come from a woman in her seventies with COVID-19, enrolled during active disease.

CDR3 sequence: CAWINPAAGRTGELFF. For the CDR3, the DNA is TGTGCCTGGATCAATCCCGCGGCGGGTAGGACCGGGGAGCTGTTTTTT. The V gene is TRBV30, the J gene TRBJ2-2; tentative D call: TRBD2 (5 bases). CDR1 and CDR2 from the germline V gene are GTSNPN and SVGIG (reference sequence). Deletions cut 4 bases from V and 5 bases from J, with 20 bases between. There are 16 residues in the CDR3.

The genes are TRBV11-3 and TRBJ2-2; the D is unclear. Germline assignment: CDR1 SGHNT and CDR2 YENEEA. Trimming shortened V by 4 bases and J by 6 bases, and 12 bases separated the two germline ends. This CDR3 has 14 residues. CDR3 residues: CASSYLAGSGELFF. The CDR3 nucleotides read TGTGCCAGCAGCTACTTGGCCGGGTCCGGGGAGCTGTTTTTT.

V gene TRBV6-2 or TRBV6-3 combines with J gene TRBJ2-7; D is possibly TRBD2 (5 bases). V lost 0 bases and J 6 bases, leaving 6 bases between the germline ends. CDR1 is MNHEY, CDR2 SVGEGT, per germline. The CDR3 covers 12 residues. CDR3 residues: CASSYSRGEQYV. The CDR3 coding sequence is TGTGCCAGCAGTTACTCTCGGGGCGAGCAGTACGTC.

This clone was seen a single time. This sequence joins TRBV27 and TRBJ1-1, with 7 nucleotides matching TRBD1. The CDR3 runs to 15 residues. CDR1 and CDR2 from the germline V gene are MNHEY and SMNVEV (reference sequence). The trim removed 6 bases at V and 4 bases at J, leaving 11 bases unmatched. CDR3 loop: CASRTAVGQTTEAFF. CDR3 bases: TGTGCCAGCAGAACAGCCGTGGGACAGACCACTGAAGCTTTCTTT.

The V call is TRBV28, the J call TRBJ1-4; D remains ambiguous. CDR1 and CDR2 (germline): MDHEN, SYDVKM. The V gene lost 7 bases and the J gene lost 2 bases, with 17 bases spanning the gap. This CDR3 region has 16 residues. This chain's CDR3 is CASILYRVSTNEKLFF. The DNA for the CDR3 is TGTGCCAGCATCCTATACCGGGTATCGACTAATGAAAAACTGTTTTTT.

This chain uses TRBV28 with TRBJ1-1; the D is unclear. V lost 8 bases and J 1 base, leaving 14 bases between the germline ends. The germline V gene encodes CDR1 MDHEN and CDR2 SYDVKM. The CDR3 consists of 14 residues. CDR3 amino acids: CASHRGNPNTEAFF. In DNA, the CDR3 is TGTGCCAGCCACCGGGGAAACCCGAACACTGAAGCTTTCTTT.

The gene calls are TRBV5-1 and TRBJ2-1, with D tentatively TRBD2 (6 bases). This CDR3 contains 14 residues. Looked up from germline, CDR1 is SGHRS and CDR2 is YFSETQ. Trimming removed 7 bases from V and 5 bases from J, with 16 bases in between. DNA of the CDR3: TGCGCCAGCCATCTGGGACTCTTCGACAATGAGCAGTTCTTC. Its protein is CASHLGLFDNEQFF.

A few counts support this clone. V usage is TRBV2 and J usage is TRBJ2-7; D not certain. Per germline, CDR1 SNHLY and CDR2 FYNNEI. The V end lost 0 bases, the J end lost 3 bases, and 3 bases lay between the germline ends. The CDR3 is 12 residues long. The CDR3: CASSEAYYEQYV. CDR3 sequence (DNA): TGTGCCAGCAGTGAAGCCTACTACGAGCAGTACGTC.

This clone has more than one count but fewer than ten. CDR3 sequence reads: CASSTLQGDKNIQYF. The CDR3 DNA reads as TGTGCCAGCAGCACTCTCCAGGGCGACAAAAACATTCAGTACTTC. The gene calls are TRBV5-6 and TRBJ2-4; possibly TRBD1 for D (5 bases). CDR3 length equals 15 residues. Trimming stripped 4 bases from V and 3 bases from J, with 14 bases between. Germline lookup yields CDR1 SGHDT and CDR2 YYEEEE.

This clone appeared once. The V and J genes are TRBV10-3 and TRBJ2-1; 8 bases agree with TRBD1. The germline CDR1 and CDR2 sequences are ENHRY and SYGVKD. The trim removed 10 bases at V and 7 bases at J, leaving 12 bases unmatched. This CDR3 is built from 14 residues. CDR3 sequence: CASAWGQDLNEQFF. In DNA form, the CDR3 reads TGTGCCAGCGCCTGGGGACAGGATTTGAATGAGCAGTTCTTC.

V gene TRBV6-5 combines with J gene TRBJ1-3, with a weak D call TRBD1 (6 bases). The V gene's germline CDR1 is MNHEY and CDR2 SVGAGI. The V end was cut by 10 bases, the J end by 10 bases, with 14 bases between. There are 11 residues in the CDR3. The CDR3 region is CATSEGGTIYF. CDR3 DNA sequence: TGTGCCACCTCGGAGGGGGGGACCATATATTTT.

The chain is built from TRBV28 and TRBJ1-1; no definite D call. The germline gives CDR1 MDHEN, CDR2 SYDVKM. The CDR3 loop spans 13 amino acids. Trimming took off 3 bases at V and 4 bases at J, with 9 bases between the two ends. CDR3 sequence (DNA): TGTGCCAGCAGTTTTGGTGGAGTCACTGAAGCTTTCTTT. It translates to CASSFGGVTEAFF. Variable domain in full (rest from reference TRBV28 and TRBJ1-1): DVKVTQSSRYLVKRTGEKVFLECVQDMDHENMFWYRQDPGLGLRLIYFSYDVKMKEKGDIPEGYSVSREKKERFSLILESASTNQTSMYLCASSFGGVTEAFFGQGTRLTVV.

This rearrangement joins TRBV2 to TRBJ1-2; D might be TRBD1 (5 bases). Germline CDR1 is SNHLY and CDR2 is FYNNEI. CDR3 size: 13 residues. Trimming removed 8 bases from V and 5 bases from J, with 15 bases in between. Here the CDR3 reads CASSNPQGYGYTF. CDR3 bases: TGTGCCAGCTCTAACCCGCAGGGTTATGGCTACACCTTC.

The rearrangement links TRBV15 to TRBJ2-7; D gene unclear. Germline V gene data show CDR1 as LNHNV and CDR2 as YYDKDF (reference sequence). V was cut by 1 base and J by 1 base, with 11 bases left in between. This CDR3 comprises 15 residues. The CDR3 DNA sequence: TGTGCCACCAGCAGAGCCCAGGTTTTATCCTACGAGCAGTACTTC. It specifies CATSRAQVLSYEQYF.

The chain combines TRBV5-1 with TRBJ2-2; maybe TRBD1 (5 bases). The CDR3 is 16 residues long. Germline V gene data show CDR1 as SGHRS and CDR2 as YFSETQ. Trimming left V 0 bases short and J 4 bases short, with 13 bases between. CDR3 amino acids: CASSLGGDRRTGELFF. In DNA, the CDR3 is TGCGCCAGCAGCTTGGGGGGTGACAGACGCACCGGGGAGCTGTTTTTT.

The chain joins TRBV20-1 to TRBJ2-1; TRBD2 matches 7 bases. From germline, CDR1 is DFQATT and CDR2 SNEGSKA (reference sequence). The junction had 4 bases not matched to a gene; V was cut back by 6 bases and J by 8 bases. The CDR3 runs 11 residues. CDR3 sequence (DNA): TGCAGTGCAGTCCTAGCGGATGAGCAGTTCTTC. It codes for CSAVLADEQFF.

The rearrangement links TRBV30 to TRBJ1-2; D may be TRBD1 (5 bases). The V gene's germline CDR1 is GTSNPN and CDR2 SVGIG (reference sequence). The CDR3 runs 13 residues. The ends were cut back, 0 bases at V and 8 bases at J, with 13 bases in the middle. CDR3 protein: CAWSVGQGDGYTF. The CDR3, as DNA: TGTGCCTGGAGTGTAGGGCAGGGTGACGGCTACACCTTC.

V and J are TRBV30 and TRBJ1-1; D remains unclear. The CDR3 runs 13 residues. The V end was cut by 1 base, the J end by 1 base, with 7 bases between. Per germline, CDR1 GTSNPN and CDR2 SVGIG (reference sequence). The CDR3 DNA sequence: TGTGCCTGGAGTGACCAGGCGAACACTGAAGCTTTCTTT. Encoded protein: CAWSDQANTEAFF. The whole variable domain, filled in from reference TRBV30 and TRBJ1-1, reads SQTIHQWPATLVQPVGSPLSLECTVEGTSNPNLYWYRQAAGRGLQLLFYSVGIGQISSEVPQNLSASRPQDRQFILSSKKLLLSDSGFYLCAWSDQANTEAFFGQGTRLTVV.

This clone was recorded only once. This chain joins TRBV5-5 and TRBJ1-2, with 11 bases identical to TRBD1. Germline CDR1 and CDR2: SGHKS and YYEKEE (reference sequence). The V and J ends lost 2 bases and 8 bases, in that order; junction bases with no gene match: 5. The CDR3 is made up of 14 amino acids. CDR3 residues: CASSFWTGGDGYTF. The CDR3 DNA follows: TGTGCCAGCAGCTTCTGGACAGGGGGCGACGGCTACACCTTC.

The chain has TRBV7-2 and TRBJ2-1; 9 nucleotides line up with TRBD2. This CDR3 is built from 16 residues. The germline V gene encodes CDR1 SGHTA and CDR2 FQGNSA. With V trimmed by 0 bases and J by 8 bases, 8 bases remained unmatched. The CDR3 sequence: CASSLATGTSFDEQFF. CDR3 bases: TGTGCCAGCAGCTTAGCCACCGGGACTAGCTTCGATGAGCAGTTCTTC.

A few counts support this clone. The chain uses TRBV5-1 and TRBJ1-1; 8 positions match TRBD1. The CDR3 loop spans 17 amino acids. Trimming cost V 0 bases and J 1 base; bases outside gene matches: 8. CDR1 is SGHRS, CDR2 YFSETQ, per germline. The CDR3 region has the DNA TGCGCCAGCAGCTTGGGAGTCGGACAGGGACCGAACACTGAAGCTTTCTTT. Its translation: CASSLGVGQGPNTEAFF.

This chain uses TRBV5-5 with TRBJ2-7; 7 nucleotides match TRBD2. The CDR3 consists of 15 residues. Germline V gene sequence: CDR1 SGHKS, CDR2 YYEKEE (reference sequence). Unmatched junction bases numbered 8, after V lost 0 bases and J lost 5 bases. CDR3 coding DNA: TGTGCCAGCAGCTTGGGCGGGAGTACTTCCGACGAGCAGTACTTC. This translates into CASSLGGSTSDEQYF.

This clone is a singleton in its sample. The J gene is TRBJ2-7, the V gene TRBV10-2; TRBD1 agrees at 7 bases. Germline CDR1 is WSHSY and CDR2 is SAAADI. The junction had 2 bases not matched to a gene; V was cut back by 6 bases and J by 0 bases. The CDR3 is 13 residues long. The CDR3 DNA sequence: TGCGCCAGCAGACAGGGGACCTCCTACGAGCAGTACGTC. Protein: CASRQGTSYEQYV.

This rearrangement joins TRBV3-1 (or the pseudogene TRBV3-2) to TRBJ1-3; D is ambiguous. CDR3 length equals 15 residues. V lost 2 bases to trimming and J lost 4 bases, with 12 bases between them. The germline V gene has CDR1 LGHDT and CDR2 YNNKEL (reference sequence). CDR3 sequence reads: CASSQSDISGNTIYF. As DNA, the CDR3 is TGTGCCAGCAGCCAATCTGACATATCGGGAAACACCATATATTTT.

This clone was found a few times. The chain joins TRBV29-1 to TRBJ2-1; 8 bases agree with TRBD2. Looked up from germline, CDR1 is SQVTM and CDR2 is ANQGSEA. With V trimmed by 4 bases and J by 4 bases, 12 bases remained unmatched. This CDR3 is 16 amino acids long. The CDR3 DNA sequence: TGCAGCGTTGTTGGGGCTAGCGGGCCCAGTTACAATGAGCAGTTCTTC. Its translation: CSVVGASGPSYNEQFF.

The genes are TRBV7-3 and TRBJ2-2; TRBD1 matches 8 bases. This CDR3 spans 15 amino acids. With 5 bases clipped from V and 1 base from J, the junction kept 3 bases outside the gene matches. The V gene's germline CDR1 is SGHTA and CDR2 FQGTGA. In nucleotides, the CDR3 is TGTGCCAGCAGCCAGGGACAGGTGAACACCGGGGAGCTGTTTTTT. Its protein is CASSQGQVNTGELFF.

The J gene is TRBJ1-1, the V gene TRBV19, with D perhaps TRBD1 (5 bases). The CDR3 is 13 amino acids. Germline CDR1 LNHDA, CDR2 SQIVND (reference sequence). Between the trimmed V and J ends, which lost 6 bases and 4 bases, there was a span of 12 bases. The CDR3 is CASSWRGSTEAFF. The DNA of the CDR3 is TGTGCCAGTAGCTGGAGGGGATCCACTGAAGCTTTCTTT.

J is TRBJ2-5 and V is TRBV15; D gene unclear. Trimming stripped 3 bases from V and 5 bases from J, with 7 bases between. This CDR3 region has 12 residues. Germline V gene lookup returns CDR1 LNHNV and CDR2 YYDKDF (reference sequence). CDR3 loop: CATSSPLETQYF. The CDR3 DNA is TGTGCCACCAGCAGCCCCTTGGAGACCCAGTACTTC.

The rearrangement uses TRBV7-9 and TRBJ1-3; D perhaps matches TRBD1 (6 bases). CDR1 is SEHNR, CDR2 FQNEAQ, per germline (reference sequence). The CDR3 is 18 residues long. Trimming stripped 0 bases from V and 3 bases from J, with 18 bases between. The CDR3 protein is CASSLAAAGVGGGNTIYF. CDR3 nucleotides: TGTGCCAGCAGCTTAGCGGCAGCAGGGGTAGGCGGTGGAAACACCATATATTTT.